Described below is a single TCR beta chain sequence and its context. The antigen is not known. Source study methods: Per-sample TCR counts ranged from about 23,224 to 750,000, median around 96,000. TCRdb processed the RACE reads anew with MiXCR; each CDR3 protein has one entry. The V and J calls and clone size come from TCRdb's table, not from the authors' own analysis. The table records 370,000 or so distinct CDR3 sequences, 4% to 5.5% of them present only once. Germline V gene lookup returns CDR1 LNHNV and CDR2 YYDKDF (reference sequence). The V end was cut by 0 bases, the J end by 5 bases, with 10 bases between. The CDR3 is made up of 14 amino acids. Indicated time point: patch test 1, 2 weeks after DPC sensitization. Treatment indicated: therapeutic diphenylcyclopropenone sensitization with weekly scalp DPC. The sample originates from a study of human T cells and chemical hapten exposure. Study findings and constraints: Significantly greater numbers of large CDR3 similarity clusters came from expanded TCRs than from controls.

The chain has TRBV15 and TRBJ2-5; tentative D call: TRBD2 (5 bases). Sequences were derived from whole blood, sampled in connection with sensitization to the hapten diphenylcyclopropenone (DPC). The sequence was collected from a woman between 45 and 60 years old with alopecia areata. Some clones in this sample may be carry-over from other donors' samples. CDR3 DNA: TGTGCCACCAGCAGAGATACGGGGTCTGAGACCCAGTACTTC. Its translation is CATSRDTGSETQYF.